The subject of this entry is one TCR beta chain. The record originates from a study of PD-L1 blockade in urothelial cancer. Turning to the study itself: Patients' prior chemotherapy regimens numbered 0 to 3. Investigators checked blood 3 weeks (second dose) and 6 weeks after treatment start. Across blood samples, T cells had a median count of about 140,000.

Generated by immunoSEQ multiplex PCR, the TCRdb table keeps only in-frame clones and is missing some. Of 70,000 to 80,000 clones listed, approximately 80% are singletons. The CDR3 is made up of 13 amino acids. Germline V CDR1 and CDR2: GTSNPN, SVGIG (reference sequence). J was trimmed by 6 bases and V by 2 bases; bases with no gene match: 5. The time point was: pretreatment peripheral blood. Metastatic or locally advanced urothelial carcinoma was present in the patients. This chain joins TRBV30 and TRBJ2-3; 7 bases are shared with TRBD2. The sequence was collected from a man aged 35-49 years with urothelial cancer. The sequencing used PBMCs, collected around atezolizumab (anti-PD-L1) treatment. CDR3 in amino acids: CAWSSGIPDTQYF. CDR3 sequence (DNA): TGTGCCTGGAGTAGCGGGATACCCGATACGCAGTATTTT.